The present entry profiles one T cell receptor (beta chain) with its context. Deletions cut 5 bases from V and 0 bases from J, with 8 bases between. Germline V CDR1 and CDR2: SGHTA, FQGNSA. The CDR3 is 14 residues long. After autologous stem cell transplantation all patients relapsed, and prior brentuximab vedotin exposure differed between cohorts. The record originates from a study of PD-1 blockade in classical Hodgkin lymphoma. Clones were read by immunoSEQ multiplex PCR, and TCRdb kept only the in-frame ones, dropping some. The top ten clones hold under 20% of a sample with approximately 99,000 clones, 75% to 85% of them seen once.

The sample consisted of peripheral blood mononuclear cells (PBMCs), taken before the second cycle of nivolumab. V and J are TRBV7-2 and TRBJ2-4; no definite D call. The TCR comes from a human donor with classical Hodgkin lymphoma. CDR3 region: CASSQNLAKNIQYF. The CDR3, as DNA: TGTGCCAGCAGCCAGAATCTAGCCAAAAACATTCAGTACTTC.